The 25 T cell receptor beta chains presented below share a single source sample, sequenced in a study of blood T cell repertoires in COVID-19. Here immunoSEQ multiplex PCR was the method, and the copy in TCRdb shows in-frame clones only, minus some. Here the sample spans around 170,000 clones, over 65% being singletons. Sequenced sample: peripheral blood. The source of these receptors is a woman at least 80 years old with acute or convalescent COVID-19.

This clone was seen more than once but under ten times. This sequence joins TRBV27 and TRBJ1-5; D gene unclear. This CDR3 region has 13 residues. In germline, CDR1 is MNHEY, CDR2 SMNVEV (reference sequence). V shed 3 bases and J shed 7 bases, with 10 bases lying between them. The CDR3 DNA reads as TGTGCCAGCAGTTTCGTTTCGGGGCAGCCCCAGCATTTT. Translating it yields CASSFVSGQPQHF.

The chain has TRBV2 and TRBJ2-3; TRBD1 is a possible D gene (5 bases). Germline V gives CDR1 SNHLY, CDR2 FYNNEI. Trimming pared 3 bases from V and 3 bases from J, leaving 7 bases between. The CDR3 consists of 13 residues. CDR3 DNA: TGTGCCAGCAGTGAGGGGCGTACAGATACGCAGTATTTT. It codes for CASSEGRTDTQYF.

This chain connects TRBV3-1 (or the pseudogene TRBV3-2) to TRBJ2-5; the match to TRBD2 covers 7 bases. Trimming cost V 0 bases and J 5 bases; bases outside gene matches: 9. Per the germline V gene, CDR1 is LGHDT and CDR2 is YNNKEL (reference sequence). The CDR3 is 16 amino acids. Written as DNA, the CDR3 is TGTGCCAGCAGCCAAGAATCGGGGGACTACGTGGAGACCCAGTACTTC. Its translation: CASSQESGDYVETQYF.

The CDR3 loop is CASSQDGLLDTEAFF. As DNA, the CDR3 is TGTGCCAGCAGCCAAGATGGGCTCCTCGACACTGAAGCTTTCTTT. The J gene is TRBJ1-1, the V gene TRBV4-2; D remains ambiguous. V shed 0 bases and J shed 3 bases, with 11 bases lying between them. The CDR3 length is 15 residues. The V gene's germline CDR1 is LGHNA and CDR2 YNFKEQ.

J is TRBJ2-3 and V is TRBV28; 7 nucleotides agree with TRBD2. This CDR3 has 16 residues. The V gene end was trimmed by 2 bases and the J gene end by 2 bases; junction bases not matched to a gene: 7. Germline V gene sequence: CDR1 MDHEN, CDR2 SYDVKM. CDR3 nucleotide sequence: TGTGCCAGCAGTTTAGGGCAGGGAGGGTCCACAGATACGCAGTATTTT. Protein sequence: CASSLGQGGSTDTQYF. Looking up the rest from reference TRBV28 and TRBJ2-3 gives the full variable domain: DVKVTQSSRYLVKRTGEKVFLECVQDMDHENMFWYRQDPGLGLRLIYFSYDVKMKEKGDIPEGYSVSREKKERFSLILESASTNQTSMYLCASSLGQGGSTDTQYFGPGTRLTVL.

The rearrangement uses TRBV6-2 or TRBV6-3 and TRBJ2-3; 13 nucleotides agree with TRBD2. Germline-derived CDR1 and CDR2 are MNHEY and SVGEGT. The CDR3 is 16 amino acids. The junction had 3 bases not matched to a gene; V was cut back by 2 bases and J by 4 bases. The CDR3 protein is CASSYGTSGTPDTQYF. The CDR3 nucleotides read TGTGCCAGCAGTTACGGGACTAGCGGGACCCCAGATACGCAGTATTTT.

The V gene is TRBV28, the J gene TRBJ2-3, with a possible D match to TRBD2 (6 bases). Germline V gene data show CDR1 as MDHEN and CDR2 as SYDVKM. V gave up 3 bases and J gave up 0 bases, with 19 bases separating them. This CDR3 has 18 amino acids. CDR3 region: CASSFLGRQKSSTDTQYF. The CDR3 DNA reads as TGTGCCAGCAGTTTCCTGGGGAGGCAAAAGTCTAGCACAGATACGCAGTATTTT. The full variable domain, rest sourced from reference TRBV28 and TRBJ2-3, is DVKVTQSSRYLVKRTGEKVFLECVQDMDHENMFWYRQDPGLGLRLIYFSYDVKMKEKGDIPEGYSVSREKKERFSLILESASTNQTSMYLCASSFLGRQKSSTDTQYFGPGTRLTVL.

This chain links TRBV30 with TRBJ2-1; D is perhaps TRBD2 (6 bases). Looked up from germline, CDR1 is GTSNPN and CDR2 is SVGIG (reference sequence). The CDR3 spans 14 residues. Trimming shortened V by 6 bases and J by 1 base, and 13 bases separated the two germline ends. The CDR3 nucleotides read TGTGCCTGCTTGGAGGGGACTTCCTACAATGAGCAGTTCTTC. Amino acid sequence: CACLEGTSYNEQFF.

The V gene is TRBV4-3, the J gene TRBJ2-3; the match to TRBD1 covers 7 bases. From germline, CDR1 is LGHNA and CDR2 YSLEER. The CDR3 totals 15 residues. The junction had 4 bases not matched to a gene; V was cut back by 0 bases and J by 4 bases. The CDR3 DNA is TGCGCCAGCAGCCAAGATACACAGGGGTCAGATACGCAGTATTTT. This translates into CASSQDTQGSDTQYF.

The chain employs TRBV6-2 or TRBV6-3 and TRBJ1-5; D is unresolved. CDR3 length: 13 amino acids. V lost 5 bases, J lost 7 bases, and 12 bases lay in between. Germline CDR1 and CDR2: MNHEY and SVGEGT. In DNA, the CDR3 is TGTGCCAGCAGTGAGGGTACGGGGCAGCCCCAGCATTTT. This sequence encodes CASSEGTGQPQHF.

The table lists this clone with many counts. This chain uses TRBV10-3 with TRBJ2-5; 7 bases agree with TRBD1. V shed 5 bases and J 2 bases; nucleotides not matched to a gene: 2. This CDR3 has 13 residues. The germline CDR1 and CDR2 sequences are ENHRY and SYGVKD. This CDR3 is CAISNRGQETQYF. The CDR3 DNA is TGTGCCATCAGTAACAGGGGACAAGAGACCCAGTACTTC.

This clone turned up a few times. J is TRBJ2-1 and V is TRBV2, with TRBD2 identical over 10 bases. Germline V gene sequence: CDR1 SNHLY, CDR2 FYNNEI. The CDR3 has 15 amino acids. Trimming removed 7 bases from V and 5 bases from J; junction bases left unmatched: 8. In DNA, the CDR3 is TGTGCCAGCACTGAGGCTACTAGCGGGGACAATGAGCAGTTCTTC. It encodes CASTEATSGDNEQFF. The full variable domain, its missing parts supplied by reference TRBV2 and TRBJ2-1, is EPEVTQTPSHQVTQMGQEVILRCVPISNHLYFYWYRQILGQKVEFLVSFYNNEISEKSEIFDDQFSVERPDGSNFTLKIRSTKLEDSAMYFCASTEATSGDNEQFFGPGTRLTVL.

This clone has a single count. DNA of the CDR3: TGTGCCAGCAGCTTACCCGGGCGGGGGCCGAACAATGAGCAGTTCTTC. Translated, it gives CASSLPGRGPNNEQFF. V and J are TRBV7-2 and TRBJ2-1, with a weak D call TRBD2 (7 bases). The CDR3 has 16 residues. The V and J ends lost 2 bases and 5 bases respectively, with 16 bases between them. The V gene's germline CDR1 is SGHTA and CDR2 FQGNSA.

This clone was seen at least ten times. This CDR3 is CSVVPSGAHYEQYF. The DNA of the CDR3 is TGCAGCGTTGTTCCCAGCGGGGCGCACTACGAGCAGTACTTC. The chain joins TRBV29-1 to TRBJ2-7; 7 positions agree with TRBD2. V shed 4 bases and J 3 bases; nucleotides not matched to a gene: 9. The CDR3 contains 14 residues. Germline-derived CDR1 and CDR2 are SQVTM and ANQGSEA.

This chain uses TRBV5-4 with TRBJ2-7, with D unresolved. V was pared by 3 bases and J by 0 bases, with 10 bases between. CDR1 and CDR2 from the germline V gene are SGHNT and YYREEE (reference sequence). The CDR3 spans 14 residues. The CDR3 is CASSSTGVSYEQYF. The CDR3 DNA follows: TGTGCCAGCAGCTCGACGGGTGTCTCCTACGAGCAGTACTTC.

The V call is TRBV2, the J call TRBJ1-5, with D unresolved. The V gene lost 2 bases and the J gene lost 5 bases, with 10 bases spanning the gap. This CDR3 has 14 residues. CDR1 is SNHLY, CDR2 FYNNEI, per germline. This chain's CDR3 is CASSELRQDQPQHF. DNA for the CDR3: TGTGCCAGCAGTGAACTGCGTCAGGATCAGCCCCAGCATTTT.

CDR3 protein: CASRAPGLDKNIQYF. The CDR3 DNA reads as TGTGCCAGCAGGGCGCCGGGACTAGATAAAAACATTCAGTACTTC. V usage is TRBV6-4 and J usage is TRBJ2-4; 8 positions match TRBD2. The ends lost 6 bases at V and 4 bases at J; junction bases unmatched: 8. The CDR3 sequence is 15 residues long. CDR1 is MRHNA and CDR2 is SNTAGT in the germline V gene.

This chain joins TRBV5-1 and TRBJ1-1, with D perhaps TRBD1 (6 bases). The CDR3 is 14 residues long. Trimming shortened V by 5 bases and J by 1 base, and 12 bases separated the two germline ends. The V gene's germline CDR1 is SGHRS and CDR2 YFSETQ. The CDR3 nucleotides read TGCGCCAGCAGACTCTCGACAGGGAACACTGAAGCTTTCTTT. Translating gives CASRLSTGNTEAFF.

The CDR3 region is CASSTSGGAGGYTF. The CDR3 DNA reads as TGTGCCAGCAGCACCTCCGGGGGGGCCGGAGGCTACACCTTC. This rearrangement joins TRBV28 to TRBJ1-2; D may be TRBD1 (6 bases). The CDR3 loop spans 14 amino acids. The V and J ends lost 6 bases and 8 bases respectively, with 19 bases between them. CDR1 MDHEN and CDR2 SYDVKM come from the germline V gene.

This clone was found a few times. The V call is TRBV18, the J call TRBJ1-2; the D gene is possibly TRBD1 (5 bases). Deletions cut 5 bases from V and 4 bases from J, with 11 bases between. The germline V gene encodes CDR1 KGHSH and CDR2 LQKENI. This CDR3 spans 13 amino acids. Written as DNA, the CDR3 is TGTGCCAGCTCATTCGACAGCATCTATGGCTACACCTTC. Its translation is CASSFDSIYGYTF.

The rearrangement links TRBV19 to TRBJ2-1; D gene unclear. Per germline, CDR1 LNHDA and CDR2 SQIVND (reference sequence). This CDR3 contains 15 residues. Trimming left V 5 bases short and J 7 bases short, with 18 bases between. The CDR3 loop is CASSDSPELKNEQFF. Written as DNA, the CDR3 is TGTGCCAGTAGTGATAGCCCGGAGTTGAAAAATGAGCAGTTCTTC.

DNA for the CDR3: TGCGCCAGCAGCTTGGACGGGTCTAGCACAGATACGCAGTATTTT. Encoded protein: CASSLDGSSTDTQYF. The rearrangement uses TRBV5-1 and TRBJ2-3; D not resolved. This CDR3 is 15 amino acids long. Germline loops: CDR1 SGHRS, CDR2 YFSETQ. V was clipped by 0 bases and J by 0 bases, with 8 bases between them.

This clone has only one observation. The V and J genes are TRBV3-1 (or the pseudogene TRBV3-2) and TRBJ2-5; TRBD2 matches 16 bases. Germline V lookup: CDR1 LGHDT, CDR2 YNNKEL (reference sequence). This CDR3 has 18 residues. J lost 5 bases, V lost 3 bases, and 9 bases had no gene match. The CDR3: CASSHAGLAGGTLETQYF. The CDR3 bases are TGTGCCAGCAGCCACGCGGGACTAGCGGGAGGGACCCTCGAGACCCAGTACTTC.

The chain is built from TRBV29-1 and TRBJ2-7, with TRBD2 matching 13 bases. This CDR3 spans 13 amino acids. Germline V gene sequence: CDR1 SQVTM, CDR2 ANQGSEA. V dropped 7 bases and J dropped 3; count of bases not matched to a gene: 3. CDR3 region: CSARTSGSYEQYF. CDR3 DNA sequence: TGCAGCGCCAGGACTAGCGGGAGCTACGAGCAGTACTTC.

Ten or more counts support this clone. A junction boundary mismatches the germline segment, possibly from a read error. At the DNA level, this CDR3 is encoded by other sequences in the same sample as well. V and J are TRBV28 and TRBJ1-2; possibly TRBD1 for D (6 bases). Germline V gene sequence: CDR1 MDHEN, CDR2 SYDVKM. The CDR3 totals 13 residues. CDR3 DNA: TGTGCCAGCACTTTAAGGGGGAACTATGGCTACACCTTC. This encodes CASTLRGNYGYTF.